This T cell receptor (beta chain) was obtained from a study of CD8+ T cells in alopecia areata. Findings and caveats of the study: Lesional tissue from the scalp (especially in alopecia totalis/universalis) showed higher clonality than normal scalp.

This clone was detected a few times. The antigen remains unidentified. V shed 2 bases and J shed 1 base, with 8 bases lying between them. Per germline, CDR1 SQVTM and CDR2 ANQGSEA. This CDR3 is 13 amino acids long. Sequencing relied on a cDNA template that was reverse transcribed from extracted RNA. Method: immunoSEQ multiplex PCR; TCRdb's copy keeps in-frame clones and lacks some. The sample records about 140,000 clones, 55% being singletons. The receptor was derived from a human donor in good health. Sequencing used CD4+ T cells sorted from blood. The chain carries TRBV29-1 and TRBJ1-1; D is ambiguous. The CDR3 DNA reads TGCAGCGTTGAAAGGCGGAAGAACACTGAAGCTTTCTTT. It translates to CSVERRKNTEAFF.